Each of the 14 T cell receptor beta chains below was sequenced from the same sample in a study of long-term antiretroviral therapy in people with HIV. The run of the v3.0 immunoSEQ assay was at survey level. TCRdb keeps only in-frame clones here, not all; method: immunoSEQ multiplex PCR. The sample has fewer than 10,000 clones; over 75% are singletons. The sample here was unsorted PBMCs, taken 0.1 years after starting antiretroviral therapy. These receptors were collected from a man aged 35 to 55 with HIV.

The genes are TRBV5-1 and TRBJ2-7, with D maybe TRBD2 (5 bases). Germline V gives CDR1 SGHRS, CDR2 YFSETQ. The CDR3 length is 15 residues. V shed 2 bases and J shed 0 bases, with 12 bases lying between them. CDR3 sequence (DNA): TGCGCCAGCAGCTTTCAAGCGGCTAGCTCCTACGAGCAGTACTTC. Protein product: CASSFQAASSYEQYF. Complete variable domain (other parts from reference TRBV5-1 and TRBJ2-7): KAGVTQTPRYLIKTRGQQVTLSCSPISGHRSVSWYQQTPGQGLQFLFEYFSETQRNKGNFPGRFSGRQFSNSRSEMNVSTLELGDSALYLCASSFQAASSYEQYFGPGTRLTVT.

The J gene is TRBJ2-1, the V gene TRBV18; D tentatively reads TRBD1 or TRBD2 (6 bases each). This CDR3 region has 15 residues. Germline V gene lookup returns CDR1 KGHSH and CDR2 LQKENI. Between the trimmed V and J ends, which lost 2 bases and 8 bases, there was a span of 16 bases. CDR3 DNA: TGTGCCAGCTCACCAATTCCTGGGGGGCGCTATGAGCAGTTCTTC. Its translation is CASSPIPGGRYEQFF.

This clone was detected a few times. CDR3 region: CASSPRYSSPEAFF. The DNA of the CDR3 is TGTGCCAGCAGCCCCCGCTATTCTAGCCCTGAAGCTTTCTTT. The chain couples TRBV7-9 to TRBJ1-1; no firm D call. V lost 5 bases and J lost 6, with 16 bases in between. The CDR3 loop spans 14 amino acids. CDR1 and CDR2 from the germline V gene are SEHNR and FQNEAQ (reference sequence).

The chain combines TRBV6-6 with TRBJ1-2; D remains unclear. V gave up 5 bases and J gave up 2 bases, with 12 bases separating them. The CDR3 totals 14 residues. CDR1 is MNHNY, CDR2 SVGAGI, per germline (reference sequence). The CDR3 nucleotides are TGTGCCAGCAGTACCCGGACGGAGAACTATGGCTACACCTTC. Protein product: CASSTRTENYGYTF.

V gene TRBV19 combines with J gene TRBJ1-5; D not certain. The CDR3 contains 15 residues. V lost 4 bases and J lost 0, with 10 bases in between. Germline V gene lookup returns CDR1 LNHDA and CDR2 SQIVND (reference sequence). The CDR3 loop reads CASSKADYSNQPQHF. The CDR3 nucleotides read TGTGCCAGTAGTAAGGCAGATTATAGCAATCAGCCCCAGCATTTT.

The J gene is TRBJ2-7, the V gene TRBV5-4; D not certain. Germline values: CDR1 SGHNT, CDR2 YYREEE (reference sequence). The length of the CDR3 is 13 residues. The V end lost 0 bases, the J end lost 2 bases, and 6 bases lay between the germline ends. In DNA form, the CDR3 reads TGTGCCAGCAGCTTGGATACAGCCTACGAGCAGTACTTC. This codes for CASSLDTAYEQYF.

The rearrangement links TRBV6-1 to TRBJ2-7; 8 bases agree with TRBD1. This CDR3 has 13 residues. Germline loops: CDR1 MNHNS, CDR2 SASEGT. V was pared by 7 bases and J by 5 bases, with 7 bases of the junction left unmatched. The CDR3 region has the DNA TGTGCCAGCACAAGCGACAGGGGACACGAGCAGTACTTC. Translated: CASTSDRGHEQYF.

This chain uses TRBV6-4 with TRBJ2-3; D possibly matches TRBD1 or TRBD2 (6 bases each). This CDR3 comprises 14 residues. Deletions cut 2 bases from V and 3 bases from J, with 9 bases between. Germline-derived CDR1 and CDR2 are MRHNA and SNTAGT. CDR3 nucleotides: TGTGCCAGCAGTGACAGGGGGGAAACAGATACGCAGTATTTT. Translated: CASSDRGETDTQYF.

This clone was seen once. V and J are TRBV19 and TRBJ1-2, with D unclear. This CDR3 contains 13 residues. CDR1 is LNHDA and CDR2 is SQIVND in the germline V gene (reference sequence). V gave up 7 bases and J gave up 7 bases, with 16 bases separating them. CDR3 in amino acids: CASTPGGYGGYTF. The CDR3 DNA reads as TGTGCCAGTACCCCAGGCGGTTATGGTGGCTACACCTTC.

This clone is categorized as medium-sized. The gene calls are TRBV6-6 and TRBJ2-7, with no clear D. Trimming stripped 6 bases from V and 7 bases from J, with 10 bases between. Germline CDR1 is MNHNY and CDR2 is SVGAGI (reference sequence). This CDR3 has 11 residues. CDR3 bases: TGTGCCAGCAGCCCGAGGATGGAGCAGTACTTC. Encoded protein: CASSPRMEQYF.

This chain joins TRBV10-2 and TRBJ1-1, with 8 bases lining up with TRBD1. Trimming at V came to 7 bases and at J to 4 bases, leaving 11 bases not matched to a gene. Germline V gene lookup returns CDR1 WSHSY and CDR2 SAAADI. CDR3 length equals 15 residues. CDR3 nucleotide sequence: TGCGCCAGCAACCACAGGGGGAAGAAACGCACTGAAGCTTTCTTT. Translating gives CASNHRGKKRTEAFF.

This clone was seen only once. The chain has TRBV2 and TRBJ2-2; TRBD1 matches 9 bases. Germline V CDR1 and CDR2: SNHLY, FYNNEI. J was trimmed by 7 bases and V by 7 bases; bases with no gene match: 10. The CDR3 loop spans 15 amino acids. This CDR3 is CASNEDRGIYGELFF. Here the CDR3 DNA reads TGTGCCAGCAATGAGGACAGGGGAATCTACGGGGAGCTGTTTTTT.

V usage is TRBV7-6 and J usage is TRBJ2-7; unclear D gene. In germline, CDR1 is SGHVS, CDR2 FNYEAQ. The CDR3 spans 13 residues. V was trimmed by 3 bases and J by 5 bases, leaving 11 bases between them. CDR3 amino acids: CASSFTLVNEQYF. CDR3 in DNA: TGTGCCAGCAGCTTCACCTTGGTCAACGAGCAGTACTTC.

By share, this clone counts as large (0.1 to 1%). The genes are TRBV29-1 and TRBJ2-7; the match to TRBD1 covers 7 bases. The CDR3 is made up of 11 amino acids. J gave up 2 bases and V 7 bases, and 2 bases lay outside the gene matches. Germline CDR1 reads SQVTM; CDR2 reads ANQGSEA. CDR3 bases: TGCAGCGCGGGACAGACCTACGAGCAGTACTTC. Translated: CSAGQTYEQYF.